This T cell receptor (beta chain) was profiled in a study of T-cell reconstitution after alpha-beta-depleted transplantation in children. The CDR3 runs to 14 residues. The ends were cut back, 4 bases at V and 4 bases at J, with 11 bases in the middle. Germline lookup yields CDR1 SGHAT and CDR2 FQDESV (reference sequence). Unique molecular identifiers were built into the TCRbeta library. Via MiXCR, TCRdb re-called the PCR reads, giving one row per CDR3 protein. The table lists around 130,000 distinct CDR3 sequences, about 9.5% of them singletons. Study-level findings and limits: Recipient T cells and thymic progenitors that survived were the source of the high TCRbeta diversity seen at day 60 in some patients. Reportedly, only several hundred clones from non-depleted graft cells drove alpha-beta T-cell counts at about two months.

Comments on this clonotype: The antigen remains undetermined.

The chain joins TRBV11-1 to TRBJ2-1; no definite D call. The sample here was PBMCs, mostly from graft donor cells, taken 180 days after TCRalphabeta/CD19-depleted stem cell transplant. This receptor was obtained from a girl under three years old who had a stem cell transplant for combined immunodeficiency, so the T cells may come from the graft donor. This CDR3 is CASSSDGPYNEQFF. In DNA, the CDR3 is TGTGCCAGCAGCTCCGATGGGCCTTACAATGAGCAGTTCTTC.